This note documents a single T cell receptor beta chain sequence. This may arise from a read error, as a much more abundant clone is one base away. Profiling that covered TCR beta VDJ and CDR3 relied on genomic DNA as its template. TCRdb passed the reads through MiXCR, listing each CDR3 protein once. The sample has a few hundred thousand distinct CDR3 sequences, around 49% seen once. This sample stems from a study of CD8+CD57+ T cells in acquired aplastic anemia. The CDR3 sequence is 18 residues long. V was clipped by 2 bases and J by 0 bases; unmatched bases: 13. The germline CDR1 and CDR2 sequences are DFQATT and SNEGSKA (reference sequence). The sequenced patients had an expansion of CD8+CD57+ cells seen by flow cytometry.

This clonotype originated in a human donor with aplastic anemia. The chain recombines TRBV20-1 with TRBJ2-1; 7 bases are shared with TRBD2. The sample taken for sequencing was sorted CD4+, CD8+, or CD8+CD57+ T cells (not recorded which) from PBMCs. The CDR3 coding sequence is TGCAGTGCTAGACCGTCGGCGGGGCGGGGGAGCTCCTACAATGAGCAGTTCTTC. The encoded protein is CSARPSAGRGSSYNEQFF.